Described below is a single TCR beta chain sequence and its context. Its antigen is not yet known. Qualities for individual bases were not recorded, and no much larger clone is one base off. CDR1 MNHNS and CDR2 SASEGT were looked up in the germline V gene. From its cysteine to its phenylalanine, the CDR3 spans 16 amino acids. This entry keeps only the CDR3 DNA: 48 bases, framed from base 1. Compared with germline, V lacks 5 bases and J lacks 5 bases; bases without a gene match: 10. The sample belongs to a study of identical twins (TCRdb year 2016). Broadly, across the study: To test whether fetal clonotypes persist, the study used deep sequencing on TCR alpha and beta repertoires from monozygotic twins, unrelated adults of various ages, and cord blood. To rule out contamination, the twin experiments were replicated at different times with different library preparation protocols.

Overall results and qualifications from the work: Because the same donors could not be followed over many years, conclusions were based on cross-sectional statistical analysis. The excess sharing between twins in beta out-of-frame sequences was weaker because fewer shared sequences reduced the signal-to-noise ratio. Zero-insertion analyses could be partly confounded by invariant T cells such as MAIT and iNKT, though diverse VJ usage argued against such confounding for most clonotypes. Compared with coincidental sharing between unrelated individuals, out-of-frame TCR alpha sequences shared between twins had an excess of sequences with low generation probability. Abundant cord blood beta clonotypes carried fewer insertions; young adult naive repertoires showed a weaker similar trend, while memory repertoires showed none. Recombination models systematically underestimated out-of-frame TCR alpha sharing in monozygotic twins but agreed with sharing between unrelated individuals.

All donors were healthy Caucasians. Three pairs of female monozygotic twins, all aged roughly 18 to 29 years, made up the twin cohort. Positive isolation kits from Invitrogen were used to isolate the CD4+ and CD8+ T cell populations. The library relied on 5' RACE. TCRdb records Illumina HiSeq 2000 as the sequencer. Template switching introduced a universal primer binding site; the final cDNA contained a unique molecular identifier, enabling accurate counting of TCR cDNA molecules. Specific primers in the conserved constant-segment region were used to synthesize first-strand cDNA for TCR alpha and beta chains. To control for contamination, every cDNA library carried two barcodes: a SMART-Mk sample barcode plus Illumina barcodes. Two successive PCR steps introduced TruSeq adapter sequences along with Illumina sample barcodes. The TCR alpha and beta cDNA libraries were sequenced on the Illumina HiSeq platform using custom primers. Concerning the study's data processing: MiGEC processed the raw reads to extract unique molecular identifiers, while MiXCR was used to determine the CDR3 positions. Recombination models were inferred per individual with the repgenHMM and IGoR tools using an EM algorithm. The tcR package in R was used for shared clonotype analysis, with sharing normalized by the product of cloneset sizes. Out-of-frame nonproductive sequences were analyzed to study raw recombination free of thymic and clonal selection effects. TCRdb reran the public reads through fastp at Q25 and MiXCR, keeping productive beta chains. Records with the same CDR3 protein are collapsed into one entry carrying the most frequent genes and DNA. V and J calls and clone size were set by TCRdb, not the authors. The sample table records roughly 480,000 distinct CDR3 sequences; 24% of these occur just once. In total, the top ten clones hold around 3% of the sample.

The same data also contributed to another study, on T cells expressing NK-cell markers. As the second study states: About 8 donors provided sorted CD3+CD56+NKG2C+, CD3+CD56+NKG2C- and CD3+CD56-NKG2C+ T-cell subsets, whose TCR beta-chain repertoires were profiled. Among the eight sequenced donors, only one was HCMV-seronegative, while the other seven were HCMV-seropositive. In several experiments an anti-gammadeltaTCR antibody was added to restrict sorting to alphabetaTCR-expressing T cells. In a handful of donors, the dominant CD3+CD56+NKG2C+ clonotypes were among the top 10 CD8+ clonotypes and accounted for about 1.0-7.5% of CD8+ T cells. Those dominant clonotypes were again the most abundant among CD3+CD56-NKG2C+ cells in a few donors, at roughly 28.3-65%. It remained unclear whether the expanded NKG2C-expressing T cell clones were specific for HCMV antigens. Randomly selected healthy volunteers, three men and five women, were used as the eight sequenced donors. To determine HCMV serostatus, a commercial ELISA kit was used to detect HCMV-specific IgG in serum. MIGEC handled demultiplexing of the reads and grouping by UMI, while MiTCR was used to assemble and quantify clonotypes. To exclude erroneous sequences, only TCR cDNA sequences supported by at least two reads were retained. The tcR package was used for downstream repertoire analysis, and clonotypes were matched between fractions using CDR3 nucleotide sequence together with V segment. Antigen specificity was annotated against VDJdb with VDJmatch, allowing one amino acid substitution in CDR3.

Input material: CD4+ T cells sorted from blood. This chain is built from TRBV6-1 and TRBJ2-1; 9 bases in between match TRBD2. The clonotype comes from a woman aged 18-29 years in good health. Here the CDR3 is given as CASSRAGLAPHNEQFF. The DNA sequence follows: TGTGCCAGCAGTCGTGCGGGACTAGCTCCCCACAATGAGCAGTTCTTC.